Listed here are 15 T cell receptor beta chains from one sample, sequenced in a study of T cell responses to AZD1222 COVID-19 vaccine. TCRdb's copy holds only in-frame clones and misses some; the assay was immunoSEQ multiplex PCR. The sample comprises tens of thousands of clones, more than 60% of which are singletons, and more than 20% rests with the top ten. This material consisted of peripheral blood, taken on day 0 of MenACWY control vaccination. All receptors come from an adult in good health.

The V and J genes are TRBV19 and TRBJ2-1, with 11 bases fitting TRBD2. V gave up 6 bases and J gave up 8 bases; unmatched junction bases: 6. The CDR3 consists of 14 residues. CDR1 and CDR2 (germline): LNHDA, SQIVND (reference sequence). The CDR3 here is CASRSSGRRDEQFF. The CDR3 DNA sequence: TGTGCCAGTAGGTCTAGCGGGAGGAGGGATGAGCAGTTCTTC.

This clone was detected only a few times. The chain has TRBV9 and TRBJ1-3; the D is unclear. The V end lost 0 bases, the J end lost 4 bases, and 5 bases lay between the germline ends. The CDR3 is made up of 13 amino acids. In germline, CDR1 is SGDLS, CDR2 YYNGEE. Here the CDR3 reads CASSVGQGNTIYF. CDR3 DNA sequence: TGTGCCAGCAGCGTAGGCCAGGGAAACACCATATATTTT.

The J gene is TRBJ2-7, the V gene TRBV5-4; TRBD2 aligns across 11 bases. Trimming at V came to 2 bases and at J to 5 bases, leaving 15 bases not matched to a gene. The CDR3 is made up of 18 amino acids. Germline V gene sequence: CDR1 SGHNT, CDR2 YYREEE (reference sequence). The CDR3 here is CASSFGLAGRLMGDEQYF. CDR3 sequence (DNA): TGTGCCAGCAGCTTCGGACTAGCGGGTCGACTCATGGGGGACGAGCAGTACTTC.

The DNA for the CDR3 is TGTGCCAGCAGCCATAACAACAGGGGTAGCACTGAAGCTTTCTTT. It encodes CASSHNNRGSTEAFF. J is TRBJ1-1 and V is TRBV5-4; TRBD1 aligns across 7 bases. The CDR3 loop spans 15 amino acids. V was clipped by 4 bases and J by 4 bases; unmatched bases: 10. Germline loops: CDR1 SGHNT, CDR2 YYREEE (reference sequence).

The chain uses TRBV27 and TRBJ1-5; tentative D call: TRBD1 (5 bases). The germline gives CDR1 MNHEY, CDR2 SMNVEV (reference sequence). Trimming took 3 bases from V and 7 from J, leaving 10 bases between them. This CDR3 is 13 amino acids long. DNA for the CDR3: TGTGCCAGCAGTTTCTCTAGGGACCAGCCCCAGCATTTT. This codes for CASSFSRDQPQHF.

In DNA, the CDR3 is TGTGCCAGCAGCCGGCAGGGAAACACCGGGGAGCTGTTTTTT. It codes for CASSRQGNTGELFF. The V call is TRBV7-6, the J call TRBJ2-2, with a tentative D call TRBD1 (5 bases). The germline V gene encodes CDR1 SGHVS and CDR2 FNYEAQ. V lost 5 bases and J 2 bases, leaving 9 bases between the germline ends. CDR3 length: 14 residues.

The genes are TRBV15 and TRBJ1-5, with 9 bases lining up with TRBD1. Germline CDR1 LNHNV, CDR2 YYDKDF (reference sequence). V lost 7 bases and J lost 1; bases outside the gene matches: 5. The CDR3 spans 15 residues. The CDR3 here is CATTRDRASNQPQHF. CDR3 DNA: TGTGCCACCACCAGGGACAGGGCAAGCAATCAGCCCCAGCATTTT.

This clone was seen more than once but under ten times. CDR3 DNA: TGTGCCAGCAGCCCTTCGAGGAGCGTAGCCTACAATGAGCAGTTCTTC. It specifies CASSPSRSVAYNEQFF. This sequence joins TRBV6-2 or TRBV6-3 and TRBJ2-1; D remains unclear. CDR3 length: 16 residues. Trimming removed 6 bases at V and 2 bases at J, with 17 bases between. Germline assignment: CDR1 MNHEY and CDR2 SVGEGT.

The gene calls are TRBV10-1 and TRBJ2-3, with a possible D match to TRBD1 (7 bases). The CDR3 length is 15 residues. V was pared by 3 bases and J by 3 bases, with 13 bases between. Germline lookup yields CDR1 WNHNN and CDR2 SYGVQD (reference sequence). The CDR3 DNA reads TGCGCCAGCAGTGAAGGACAGGCGGGGACAGATACGCAGTATTTT. Its protein is CASSEGQAGTDTQYF.

This clone was seen a few times. The rearrangement links TRBV14 to TRBJ1-1, with a possible D match to TRBD1 (5 bases). The CDR3 is 12 residues long. CDR1 and CDR2 from the germline V gene are SGHDN and FVKESK. V gave up 2 bases and J gave up 5 bases, with 6 bases separating them. CDR3 nucleotides: TGTGCCAGCAGCCAACAGGGAACTGAAGCTTTCTTT. Translation: CASSQQGTEAFF.

This clone was seen more than once but under ten times. V is TRBV3-1 (or the pseudogene TRBV3-2) and J is TRBJ2-7; weak D call: TRBD2 (7 bases). Germline V lookup: CDR1 LGHDT, CDR2 YNNKEL (reference sequence). The length of the CDR3 is 13 residues. Trimming pared 1 base from V and 10 bases from J, leaving 14 bases between. CDR3 region: CASSQVGGGAQYF. The CDR3 bases are TGTGCCAGCAGCCAAGTTGGGGGGGGCGCACAGTACTTC.

J is TRBJ2-1 and V is TRBV9, with 9 bases lining up with TRBD1. The CDR3 consists of 15 residues. Per the germline V gene, CDR1 is SGDLS and CDR2 is YYNGEE. J was trimmed by 6 bases and V by 2 bases; bases with no gene match: 6. The CDR3 region is CASSVEGTGLNEQFF. The DNA for the CDR3 is TGTGCCAGCAGCGTCGAAGGGACAGGGCTCAATGAGCAGTTCTTC.

The rearrangement uses TRBV10-2 and TRBJ1-2; D unclear. Trimming stripped 6 bases from V and 5 bases from J, with 19 bases between. The CDR3 loop spans 15 amino acids. From germline, CDR1 is WSHSY and CDR2 SAAADI. This CDR3 is CASRSSPVGPYGYTF. CDR3 nucleotides: TGCGCCAGCAGATCCTCCCCGGTGGGCCCATATGGCTACACCTTC.

The chain couples TRBV11-2 to TRBJ2-7, with TRBD2 identical over 11 bases. This CDR3 spans 15 amino acids. V lost 5 bases and J lost 6; bases outside the gene matches: 9. In germline, CDR1 is SGHAT, CDR2 FQNNGV. For the CDR3, the DNA is TGTGCCAGCAGCCCGATATCCGGGACTAGCGGCGAGCAGTACTTC. Translation: CASSPISGTSGEQYF.

V is TRBV27 and J is TRBJ1-5; 10 positions agree with TRBD1. The length of the CDR3 is 15 residues. The germline V gene has CDR1 MNHEY and CDR2 SMNVEV (reference sequence). V gave up 7 bases and J gave up 5 bases; unmatched junction bases: 8. Here the CDR3 reads CASKGTGVTHQPQHF. In DNA form, the CDR3 reads TGTGCCAGCAAGGGGACAGGGGTTACCCATCAGCCCCAGCATTTT.